This T cell receptor (beta chain) was identified during a study of CD8 T cells in ankylosing spondylitis. Study-level results: Earlier authors reported some of these motif variants in reactive arthritis synovial fluid and blood. The clones that were linked to disease were reported to be significantly enriched in matched synovial fluid samples from ankylosing spondylitis patients. Eight or nine highly homologous variants formed a TCR beta motif that appeared characteristic of ankylosing spondylitis blood.

By quantitative 5'-RACE with molecular barcodes, the TCR beta libraries were made. TCRdb re-analysed the 5' RACE reads in MiXCR, keeping a single row per CDR3 protein. Counted here are 800,000 to 900,000 distinct CDR3 sequences, about 12% occurring once; the ten biggest clones make up 0.45% to 0.6%. In this sample, this clonotype turned up a few times. Antigen: not known. V shed 4 bases, J shed 0 bases, and the junction held 9 bases outside the gene matches. Looked up from germline, CDR1 is KGHDR and CDR2 is SFDVKD. This CDR3 has 18 amino acids. This chain joins TRBV24-1 and TRBJ2-1; 9 bases agree with TRBD1. The clonotype was recovered from a male donor with ankylosing spondylitis. The sample was blood, either unsorted or a sorted T cell fraction (not recorded which). The CDR3, as DNA: TGTGCCACCAGTGACCCAACACAGGGGGCCCTCTCCTACAATGAGCAGTTCTTC. It codes for CATSDPTQGALSYNEQFF.